This is a list of T cell receptor beta chains from one sample in a study of blood T cell repertoires in COVID-19. Measured with immunoSEQ multiplex PCR; TCRdb has only the in-frame clones, and not every one. The sample includes more than 250,000 clones, more than 70% of them seen just once. Sequenced material: peripheral blood. These receptors all come from a woman aged 25 to 39 with COVID-19, enrolled during active disease. Both conserved end residues are part of each CDR3. D genes are given only for firm matches. For some rows the clone size is stated as once, few or many, or as a class when expanded; others skip it.

clone_size: .
d_call: TRBD1
v_call: TRBV18
j_call: TRBJ1-4
cdr3_aa: CASFGQANEKLFF
cdr3_nt: TGTGCCAGCTTCGGACAGGCTAATGAAAAACTGTTTTTT

clone_size: few
d_call: TRBD2
v_call: TRBV6-4
j_call: TRBJ2-3
cdr3_aa: CASSDSRRGGAEQYF
cdr3_nt: TGTGCCAGCAGTGACTCGAGGCGGGGGGGTGCGGAGCAGTATTTT

clone_size: .
d_call: TRBD1
v_call: TRBV29-1
j_call: TRBJ1-2
cdr3_aa: CSAGTGYGYTF
cdr3_nt: TGCAGCGCCGGGACAGGGTATGGCTACACCTTC

clone_size: .
d_call: TRBD1
v_call: TRBV4-2
j_call: TRBJ1-2
cdr3_aa: CASSQDRNRGRVYGYTF
cdr3_nt: TGTGCCAGCAGCCAAGATCGGAACAGGGGGCGGGTCTATGGCTACACCTTC

clone_size: .
d_call: TRBD1
v_call: TRBV29-1
j_call: TRBJ1-3
cdr3_aa: CSVRRTGGNTIYF
cdr3_nt: TGCAGCGTCCGCAGGACAGGAGGAAACACCATATATTTT

clone_size: .
d_call: .
v_call: TRBV3-1/TRBV3-2
j_call: TRBJ1-5
cdr3_aa: CASSQEVSLRAQRAYSNQPQHF
cdr3_nt: TGTGCCAGCAGCCAAGAAGTGAGTCTCAGGGCTCAAAGGGCTTATAGCAATCAGCCCCAGCATTTT

clone_size: .
d_call: TRBD1
v_call: TRBV5-1
j_call: TRBJ2-5
cdr3_aa: CATGAGDTGGQETQYF
cdr3_nt: TGCGCCACCGGGGCAGGGGACACAGGGGGCCAAGAGACCCAGTACTTC

clone_size: .
d_call: .
v_call: TRBV20-1
j_call: TRBJ1-2
cdr3_aa: CSAPLNYGYTF
cdr3_nt: TGCAGTGCTCCCTTAAACTATGGCTACACCTTC

clone_size: .
d_call: TRBD2
v_call: TRBV5-6
j_call: TRBJ2-4
cdr3_aa: CASTPLGLAGGQNIQYF
cdr3_nt: TGTGCCAGCACGCCTCTAGGACTAGCGGGGGGTCAAAACATTCAGTACTTC

clone_size: .
d_call: .
v_call: TRBV6-2/TRBV6-3
j_call: TRBJ1-1
cdr3_aa: CASSSGLQNTEAFF
cdr3_nt: TGTGCCAGCAGTTCGGGACTCCAGAACACTGAAGCTTTCTTT

clone_size: .
d_call: TRBD1
v_call: TRBV7-9
j_call: TRBJ1-2
cdr3_aa: CASSKPGQGNYGYTF
cdr3_nt: TGTGCCAGCAGCAAACCGGGACAGGGCAACTATGGCTACACCTTC

clone_size: .
d_call: .
v_call: TRBV14
j_call: TRBJ1-6
cdr3_aa: CASSPQGYNSPLHF
cdr3_nt: TGTGCCAGCAGCCCCCAGGGGTATAATTCACCCCTCCACTTT

clone_size: .
d_call: .
v_call: TRBV7-9
j_call: TRBJ1-1
cdr3_aa: CASSLGVGNTEAFF
cdr3_nt: TGTGCCAGCAGTCTCGGGGTGGGGAACACTGAAGCTTTCTTT

clone_size: .
d_call: .
v_call: TRBV7-9
j_call: TRBJ1-4
cdr3_aa: CASSSNPGSVSFF
cdr3_nt: TGTGCCAGCAGCTCAAACCCGGGTTCCGTCAGTTTTTTT

clone_size: .
d_call: TRBD2
v_call: TRBV5-1
j_call: TRBJ2-3
cdr3_aa: CASTRGSGTDTQYF
cdr3_nt: TGCGCCAGCACGCGGGGGTCTGGCACAGATACGCAGTATTTT

clone_size: .
d_call: .
v_call: TRBV24-1
j_call: TRBJ2-1
cdr3_aa: CATSDHPGTSRYNEQFF
cdr3_nt: TGTGCCACCAGTGACCATCCCGGGACTTCCCGTTACAATGAGCAGTTCTTC

clone_size: few
d_call: .
v_call: TRBV18
j_call: TRBJ1-5
cdr3_aa: CASSPNGGEGNQPQHF
cdr3_nt: TGTGCCAGCTCACCCAACGGGGGGGAGGGCAATCAGCCCCAGCATTTT

clone_size: .
d_call: .
v_call: TRBV4-2
j_call: TRBJ2-7
cdr3_aa: CASSQASTGSGSYEQYF
cdr3_nt: TGTGCCAGCAGCCAAGCCTCCACAGGGAGTGGGTCCTACGAGCAGTACTTC

clone_size: .
d_call: .
v_call: TRBV7-2
j_call: TRBJ2-3
cdr3_aa: CASSLYTDTQYF
cdr3_nt: TGTGCCAGCAGCCTTTACACAGATACGCAGTATTTT

clone_size: .
d_call: TRBD1
v_call: TRBV19
j_call: TRBJ1-2
cdr3_aa: CASKQGALGYTF
cdr3_nt: TGTGCCAGTAAGCAGGGGGCTCTTGGCTACACCTTC

clone_size: .
d_call: .
v_call: TRBV6-5
j_call: TRBJ2-2
cdr3_aa: CASSYQKGGNTGELFF
cdr3_nt: TGTGCCAGCAGTTACCAAAAAGGGGGGAACACCGGGGAGCTGTTTTTT

clone_size: .
d_call: .
v_call: TRBV10-2
j_call: TRBJ1-3
cdr3_aa: CASRDTGNTIYF
cdr3_nt: TGCGCCAGCAGGGACACTGGAAACACCATATATTTT

clone_size: .
d_call: .
v_call: TRBV5-1
j_call: TRBJ1-3
cdr3_aa: CASSFKGGTSSGNTIYF
cdr3_nt: TGCGCCAGCAGCTTCAAGGGGGGGACAAGCTCTGGAAACACCATATATTTT

clone_size: .
d_call: .
v_call: TRBV9
j_call: TRBJ1-6
cdr3_aa: CASSSGLPSGSPLHF
cdr3_nt: TGTGCCAGCAGCAGCGGGCTCCCAAGCGGTTCACCCCTCCACTTT

clone_size: .
d_call: .
v_call: TRBV19
j_call: TRBJ1-1
cdr3_aa: CASSIPHMNTEAFF
cdr3_nt: TGTGCCAGTAGTATCCCACACATGAACACTGAAGCTTTCTTT

clone_size: .
d_call: .
v_call: TRBV7-6
j_call: TRBJ1-4
cdr3_aa: CASRFSIQLTNEKLFF
cdr3_nt: TGTGCCAGCAGGTTCTCTATACAGCTAACTAATGAAAAACTGTTTTTT

clone_size: .
d_call: .
v_call: TRBV6-5
j_call: TRBJ1-1
cdr3_aa: CASSYFFGTHAEAFF
cdr3_nt: TGTGCCAGCAGTTACTTCTTCGGTACTCACGCTGAAGCTTTCTTT

clone_size: .
d_call: TRBD1
v_call: TRBV18
j_call: TRBJ1-4
cdr3_aa: CASSLTQGATNEKLFF
cdr3_nt: TGTGCCAGCTCACTGACACAGGGGGCAACTAATGAAAAACTGTTTTTT

clone_size: .
d_call: .
v_call: TRBV6-5
j_call: TRBJ1-1
cdr3_aa: CASRTGNTEAFF
cdr3_nt: TGTGCCAGCAGGACGGGAAACACTGAAGCTTTCTTT